This T cell receptor beta chain is drawn from a study of CD8+ T cells in alopecia areata. Sequencing used cDNA as its template, made by extracting RNA and reverse transcribing it. The protocol was immunoSEQ multiplex PCR, while the TCRdb copy is restricted to in-frame clones and leaves out a portion. The table records roughly 150,000 clones, roughly 61% of them present only once. On this clone: No antigen is known for it.

Overall study results and limits: Relative to normal scalp, lesional scalp, especially alopecia totalis/universalis, showed higher clonality. Relative to mice, TCR sharing across patients was less clear, a difference possibly HLA-related.

Using a FACSAria, the CD4+ and CD8+ T cells were sorted from the PBMCs. Germline CDR1 is SQVTM and CDR2 is ANQGSEA. V gave up 4 bases and J gave up 2 bases, with 12 bases separating them. This CDR3 has 14 amino acids. The sample here was CD4+ T cells sorted from blood, taken at week 0. The clonotype was recovered from a human donor with alopecia areata. The J gene is TRBJ1-5, the V gene TRBV29-1, with D perhaps matching TRBD1 (6 bases). The CDR3 region is CSVVGGSGNQPQHF. The DNA for the CDR3 is TGCAGCGTTGTAGGGGGGTCTGGCAATCAGCCCCAGCATTTT.